This T cell receptor beta chain was recorded in a study of beta chain features in type 1 diabetes. Germline V gene data show CDR1 as MNHNY and CDR2 as SVGAGI (reference sequence). The CDR3 consists of 16 residues. V was clipped by 5 bases and J by 7 bases; unmatched bases: 10. The entirety of the isolated RNA underwent reverse transcription, so expressed TCRB transcripts were sequenced. The method was immunoSEQ multiplex PCR; TCRdb's version includes in-frame clones alone and lacks a portion of them. The profile shows around 200,000 clones, roughly an eighth of them singletons. V is TRBV6-6 and J is TRBJ2-1, with 11 positions matching TRBD2. Sequenced: central memory CD4+ T cells from blood. This TCR was sampled from a woman aged 18-35 years in good health. The CDR3 region has the DNA TGTGCCAGCAGTCCGATTCTAGCGGGAGGAAGAAATGAGCAGTTCTTC. Translated: CASSPILAGGRNEQFF.